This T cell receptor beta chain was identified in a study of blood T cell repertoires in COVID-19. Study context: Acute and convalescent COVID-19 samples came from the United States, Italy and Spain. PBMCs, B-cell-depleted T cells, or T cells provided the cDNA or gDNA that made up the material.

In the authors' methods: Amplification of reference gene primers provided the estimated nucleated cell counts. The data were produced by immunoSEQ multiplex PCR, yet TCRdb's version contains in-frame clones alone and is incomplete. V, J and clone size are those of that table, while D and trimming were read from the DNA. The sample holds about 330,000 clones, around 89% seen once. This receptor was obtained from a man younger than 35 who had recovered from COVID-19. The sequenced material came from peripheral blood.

CDR3 in amino acids: CASSTTSGKDRYEQYF. CDR3 in DNA: TGTGCCAGCAGCACGACTAGCGGGAAGGATCGGTACGAGCAGTACTTC. The chain links TRBV7-9 to TRBJ2-7; 11 nucleotides match TRBD2. CDR1 and CDR2 (germline): SEHNR, FQNEAQ (reference sequence). The CDR3 totals 16 residues. V shed 5 bases and J 4 bases; nucleotides not matched to a gene: 10.